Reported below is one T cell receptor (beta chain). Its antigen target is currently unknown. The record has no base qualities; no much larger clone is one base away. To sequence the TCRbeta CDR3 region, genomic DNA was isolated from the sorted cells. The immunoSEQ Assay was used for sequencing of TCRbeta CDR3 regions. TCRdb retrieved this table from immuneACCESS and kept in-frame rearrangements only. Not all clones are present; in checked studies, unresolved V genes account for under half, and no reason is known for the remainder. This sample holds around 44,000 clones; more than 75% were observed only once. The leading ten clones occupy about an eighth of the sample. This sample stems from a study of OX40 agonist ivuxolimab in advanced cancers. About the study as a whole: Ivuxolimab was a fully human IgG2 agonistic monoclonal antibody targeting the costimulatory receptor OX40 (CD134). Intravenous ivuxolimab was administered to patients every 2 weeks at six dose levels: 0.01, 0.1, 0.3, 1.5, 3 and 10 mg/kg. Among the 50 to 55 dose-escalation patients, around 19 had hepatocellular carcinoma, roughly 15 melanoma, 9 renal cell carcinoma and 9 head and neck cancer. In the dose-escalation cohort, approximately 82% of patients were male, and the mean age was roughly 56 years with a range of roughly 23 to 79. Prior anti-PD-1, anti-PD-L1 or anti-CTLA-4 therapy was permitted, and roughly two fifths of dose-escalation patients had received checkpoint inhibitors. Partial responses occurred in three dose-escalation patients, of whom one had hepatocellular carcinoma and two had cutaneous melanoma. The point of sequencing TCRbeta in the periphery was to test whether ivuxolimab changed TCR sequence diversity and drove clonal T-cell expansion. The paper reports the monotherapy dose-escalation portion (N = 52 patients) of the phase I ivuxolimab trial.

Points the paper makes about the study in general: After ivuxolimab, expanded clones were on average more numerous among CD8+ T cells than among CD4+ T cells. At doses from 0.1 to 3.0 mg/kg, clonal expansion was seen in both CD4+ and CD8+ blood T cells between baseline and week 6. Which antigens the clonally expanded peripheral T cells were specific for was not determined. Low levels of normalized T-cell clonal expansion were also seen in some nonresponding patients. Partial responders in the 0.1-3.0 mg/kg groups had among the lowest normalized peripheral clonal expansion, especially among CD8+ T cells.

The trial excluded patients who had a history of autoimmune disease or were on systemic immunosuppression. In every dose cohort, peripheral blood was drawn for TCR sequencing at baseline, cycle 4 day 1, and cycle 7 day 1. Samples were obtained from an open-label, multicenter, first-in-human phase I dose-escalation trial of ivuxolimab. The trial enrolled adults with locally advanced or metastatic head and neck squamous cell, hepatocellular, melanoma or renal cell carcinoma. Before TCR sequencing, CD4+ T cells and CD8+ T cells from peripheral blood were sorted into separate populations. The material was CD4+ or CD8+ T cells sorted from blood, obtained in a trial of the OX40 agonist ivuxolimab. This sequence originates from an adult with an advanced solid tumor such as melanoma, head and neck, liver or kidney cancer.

The DNA reads as follows: TGTGCCAGCAGCCCCCGAGGGGGTTCGTACAATCAGCCCCAGCATTTT. Translated, it gives CASSPRGGSYNQPQHF. The chain uses TRBV27 and TRBJ1-5; perhaps TRBD1 is the D gene, with 6 bases matching. CDR1 MNHEY and CDR2 SMNVEV were looked up in the germline V gene (reference sequence). The CDR3 measures 16 amino acids from cysteine to phenylalanine. The retained sequence is limited to the CDR3, 48 bases, with the frame set at the first base. Trimming removed 6 bases from V and 3 bases from J, leaving 18 bases between the germline ends.